The rows below give T cell receptor beta chains drawn from one sample of a study of blood T cell repertoires in COVID-19. TCRdb's copy holds only in-frame clones and misses some; the assay was immunoSEQ multiplex PCR. The sample yields some 85,000 clones, about 76% seen once. Sequencing input: peripheral blood. The receptors derive from a woman of 80 years or more with active or convalescent COVID-19. Both conserved end residues are part of each CDR3. Some rows have no size entry. The others give once, few or many, or a class for an expanded clone.

J gene	clone size	V gene	CDR3 protein
TRBJ2-2	NA	TRBV11-2	CASSLAYQTASIFTGELFF
TRBJ2-2	once	TRBV5-6	CASSLVGRNTGELFF
TRBJ2-3	NA	TRBV2	CASSPLGGASTGDTQYF
TRBJ2-7	few	TRBV11-2	CAGKPGTSGYEQYF
TRBJ1-1	NA	TRBV9	CASSAYRESTEAFF
TRBJ2-5	NA	TRBV7-2	CASSLGGKGQETQYF
TRBJ2-3	NA	TRBV27	CASSPRTGSWGDTQYF
TRBJ1-5	NA	TRBV6-5	CASTDSTAEPQHF
TRBJ1-4	NA	TRBV6-5	CASSAGGAGNEKLFF
TRBJ1-3	NA	TRBV5-1	CASSLAGQGNSGNTIYF
TRBJ1-1	NA	TRBV9	CASSAGTAGTEAFF
TRBJ2-7	NA	TRBV12-5	CASGPSAGGEQYF
TRBJ1-3	NA	TRBV9	CASSELISGNTIYF
TRBJ1-1	NA	TRBV20-1	CSAKDSLRAFF
TRBJ1-1	few	TRBV14	CASSQDSGNTEAFF
TRBJ1-1	NA	TRBV14	CASSQGRTGDLTEAFF
TRBJ2-5	NA	TRBV7-9	CASSASGLAEETQYF
TRBJ1-1	NA	TRBV6-1	CASSEWGSEAFF
TRBJ2-2	NA	TRBV5-1	CASSLVLDGHTGELFF
TRBJ2-7	few	TRBV5-1	CASSPQGESYEQYF
TRBJ2-1	NA	TRBV2	CASSYSGLAGVYNEQFF
TRBJ2-2	NA	TRBV7-9	CASSPSGGMTGELFF
TRBJ2-7	NA	TRBV6-2/TRBV6-3	CASSYSSAGHAYEQYF
TRBJ2-3	NA	TRBV6-5	CASSFRDRDDNTQYF
TRBJ2-7	NA	TRBV7-6	CASSLDPNPVYEQYF
TRBJ1-1	NA	TRBV6-2/TRBV6-3	CASSLRPRVFTRSTEAFF
TRBJ2-7	NA	TRBV5-1	CASSLAVDIEDEQYF
TRBJ1-3	NA	TRBV5-6	CASSFTGQGGNTIYF
TRBJ1-2	NA	TRBV19	CASLSMGQGYGYTF
TRBJ1-1	NA	TRBV2	CASSKQGYTEAFF
TRBJ2-3	NA	TRBV29-1	CSVEPGKADTQYF
TRBJ1-2	NA	TRBV5-1	CASRVTLYGYTF
TRBJ1-1	NA	TRBV19	CASSISAGTAVGEAFF
TRBJ1-6	NA	TRBV28	CAVPGQGNSPLHF
TRBJ1-1	NA	TRBV9	CASSAAAVSNTEAFF
TRBJ1-1	NA	TRBV18	CASSPSSEHTEAFF
TRBJ1-6	NA	TRBV7-8	CASSRGTGEISPLHF
TRBJ2-2	many	TRBV18	CASSRTGRRDTGELFF
TRBJ2-1	NA	TRBV4-3	CASSQISGGEQFF
TRBJ2-7	few	TRBV12-3/TRBV12-4	CASSRDITYEQYF
TRBJ2-7	NA	TRBV2	CASWDRGGLDEQYF
TRBJ2-2	NA	TRBV5-1	CASTGTSLTGELFF
TRBJ2-2	NA	TRBV19	CASSNLAGAVGELFF
TRBJ2-1	NA	TRBV2	CATGGLEGNEQFF
TRBJ2-7	once	TRBV6-1	CASSEGQGRIYEQYF
TRBJ2-5	NA	TRBV27	CASSLWASGGLVQETQYF
TRBJ1-1	once	TRBV12-3/TRBV12-4	CASSVGPNTEAFF
TRBJ1-5	NA	TRBV10-3	CAISDGGVGQPQHF
TRBJ2-7	NA	TRBV27	CASSDRGLGEQYF
TRBJ1-3	NA	TRBV18	CASSAARPGNTIYF
TRBJ1-1	once	TRBV21-1	CASSKGREGVWGTEAFF
TRBJ2-7	NA	TRBV30	CAWSPRVKKAGALSYEQYF